The clone carrying this TCR beta chain was seen repeatedly, ten times or more. Its antigen is not identified. This CDR3 comprises 12 residues. Trimming left V 3 bases short and J 8 bases short, with 8 bases between. Germline values: CDR1 MGHDK, CDR2 SYGVNS. A second 7 to 11 cycle PCR used barcoded and J-beta primers. A template-switch adaptor that had 12 random nucleotides put a tag on each cDNA molecule. Researchers report that each sample yielded at least 3 million CDR3-containing paired-end reads. From the 5' RACE reads, TCRdb called clonotypes with MiXCR, one entry per CDR3 protein. Of about 680,000 distinct CDR3 sequences listed, more than 40% were seen once; the top ten hold approximately 32%. The data were obtained in a study of blood T cells in healthy people across ages. Overall study results and limits: In long-lived donors, naive CD4+ cell counts and diversity exceeded those of aged donors. With age, beta diversity per million T cells declined roughly linearly, significantly by 40.

The receptor was derived from a woman aged 60 to 75 in good health. The chain joins TRBV25-1 to TRBJ2-1, with a possible D match to TRBD1 (5 bases). Sequencing used blood. The DNA of the CDR3 is TGTGCCAGCAGTGAGCAGGGTTATGAGCAGTTCTTC. Its translation is CASSEQGYEQFF.